These T cell receptor beta chains were read from a single sample in a study of T cell clones after liver transplantation. Libraries were prepared by immunoSEQ multiplex PCR; TCRdb keeps only in-frame clonotypes and omits some of them. The sample gives 75,000 to 100,000 clones, about 82% of which show up once; roughly 0.44% is in the top ten. Here the sequenced sample was CD4+ T cells from blood, taken about 46 months after liver transplant. These receptors were taken from a human patient who received a liver transplant. Some T cells may be transferred from the graft donor. Each CDR3 is given with its conserved first and last residue. The D gene is left open where the match is weak. The listing skips clone size in some rows; elsewhere it reads once, few, many or a size class.

abundance	v_gene	j_gene	d_gene	CDR3aa	CDR3nt
-	TRBV4-3	TRBJ2-5	TRBD2	CASREPGTSGSQKETQYF	TGCGCCAGCCGCGAACCTGGGACTAGCGGGAGTCAAAAGGAGACCCAGTACTTC
-	TRBV10-3	TRBJ2-7	TRBD1	CAISGGQGYVNEQYF	TGTGCCATCAGTGGGGGACAGGGTTACGTCAACGAGCAGTACTTC
once	TRBV28	TRBJ2-7	-	CASSFGGPYEQYF	TGTGCCAGCAGTTTTGGGGGGCCCTACGAGCAGTACTTC
-	TRBV28	TRBJ2-1	TRBD2	CASSSTILAEIQFF	TGTGCCAGCAGTTCCACAATACTAGCGGAAATTCAGTTCTTC
-	TRBV7-2	TRBJ2-3	TRBD1	CASQPTRTGRTDTQYF	TGTGCCAGCCAACCTACCCGGACAGGTAGAACAGATACGCAGTATTTT
-	TRBV11-2	TRBJ2-5	-	CASTRGETQYF	TGTGCCAGCACCCGGGGGGAGACCCAGTACTTC
-	TRBV5-1	TRBJ2-7	-	CASSLGGRVYEQYF	TGCGCCAGCAGCTTGGGGGGCAGGGTATACGAGCAGTACTTC
-	TRBV28	TRBJ2-1	TRBD1	CASYRSGTASYNEQFF	TGTGCCAGCTACCGCTCCGGGACAGCCTCCTACAATGAGCAGTTCTTC
-	TRBV5-1	TRBJ2-7	-	CASSPGVLAYEQYF	TGCGCCAGCAGCCCGGGAGTCCTAGCCTACGAGCAGTACTTC
-	TRBV10-1	TRBJ2-3	-	CASSEGRVADTQYF	TGCGCCAGCAGTGAGGGCAGGGTCGCGGATACGCAGTATTTT
-	TRBV27	TRBJ2-1	TRBD2	CASSLRAGHNEQFF	TGTGCCAGCAGTTTACGAGCGGGGCACAATGAGCAGTTCTTC
-	TRBV6-9	TRBJ2-1	-	CASSYRAGGGYSEQFF	TGTGCCAGCAGTTATCGCGCCGGGGGCGGATATAGTGAGCAGTTCTTC
-	TRBV28	TRBJ1-3	-	CASSFRQGLRPSGNTIYF	TGTGCCAGCAGTTTCCGCCAAGGACTACGCCCCTCTGGAAACACCATATATTTT
few	TRBV28	TRBJ2-6	-	CASRSSGANVLTF	TGTGCCAGCAGGAGCTCTGGGGCCAACGTCCTGACTTTC
-	TRBV7-2	TRBJ2-7	TRBD2	CASSGAGLAGYEQYF	TGTGCCAGCAGCGGGGCGGGACTAGCGGGCTACGAGCAGTACTTC
-	TRBV18	TRBJ2-3	-	CASSPTNVGWDTQYF	TGTGCCAGCTCACCTACCAATGTAGGGTGGGATACGCAGTATTTT
-	TRBV25-1	TRBJ1-1	TRBD1	CASSVIAGTGSTEAFF	TGTGCCAGCAGTGTAATAGCCGGGACAGGGAGCACTGAAGCTTTCTTT
-	TRBV28	TRBJ2-7	TRBD1	CASSQTGGGFYEQYF	TGTGCCAGCAGCCAGACAGGGGGCGGTTTTTACGAGCAGTACTTC